The entry below gives a single TCR beta chain sequence along with its context. These data are taken from a study of control samples from healthy donors and cancer patients. Only in-frame clones appear in the TCRdb table, and some are missing; sequencing was by immunoSEQ multiplex PCR. The sample carries some 120,000 clones, about 90% recorded once. This receptor was identified in a man aged 18 to 35 in good health. The sample comprised blood.

The CDR3 loop is CASSIGQGEVIGYTF. The CDR3 DNA is TGTGCCAGTAGTATAGGACAGGGAGAAGTGATCGGCTACACCTTC. The chain uses TRBV19 and TRBJ1-2, with TRBD1 identical over 7 bases. Trimming cost V 1 base and J 8 bases; bases outside gene matches: 10. This CDR3 spans 15 amino acids. Germline lookup yields CDR1 LNHDA and CDR2 SQIVND (reference sequence).